These T cell receptor beta chains were read from a single sample in a study of blood T cell repertoires in COVID-19. The table came from immunoSEQ multiplex PCR; TCRdb's copy has only in-frame clones and leaves some out. The repertoire has roughly 200,000 clones, approximately 83% of them found once; the top ten carry approximately 11%. Sequenced input: peripheral blood. The receptors derive from a human donor with active or convalescent COVID-19. The donor label of this sample is uncertain. Each CDR3 is given with its conserved first and last residue. Fields, in order: CDR3 DNA, CDR3 protein, J gene, V gene, clone size, D gene. D genes are given only for firm matches. A clone size is listed for some rows: how often the clone was seen (once, few, many), or a class if it is expanded.

DNA: TGCAGCGTTAAGGAGTTGAACACTGAAGCTTTCTTT; CDR3: CSVKELNTEAFF; J: TRBJ1-1; V: TRBV29-1; size: NA; D: NA
DNA: TGTGCCAGCTCACCCCCGGGACTAGCAGGAGAGACCCAGTACTTC; CDR3: CASSPPGLAGETQYF; J: TRBJ2-5; V: TRBV18; size: NA; D: TRBD2
DNA: TGTGCCACCAGGGGGACAGGGGTATCAGATACGCAGTATTTT; CDR3: CATRGTGVSDTQYF; J: TRBJ2-3; V: TRBV24-1; size: NA; D: TRBD1
DNA: TGTGCCAGCAGTTACCGTAGGGGGTCTTTGGACTACACCTTC; CDR3: CASSYRRGSLDYTF; J: TRBJ1-2; V: TRBV6-5; size: NA; D: NA
DNA: TGTGCCACCATCCTTTGGACAGGTAAAAACACCATATATTTT; CDR3: CATILWTGKNTIYF; J: TRBJ1-3; V: TRBV24-1; size: once; D: TRBD1
DNA: TGTGCCAGCAGTTTTCTGGGACAGGGTGGAGGTTCGCCCCAGTTTTTT; CDR3: CASSFLGQGGGSPQFF; J: TRBJ1-4; V: TRBV6-2/TRBV6-3; size: NA; D: TRBD1
DNA: TGTGCCATCAGTGAGGGGAGCGAATCTGAAGCTTTCTTT; CDR3: CAISEGSESEAFF; J: TRBJ1-1; V: TRBV10-3; size: NA; D: NA
DNA: TGTGCCAGCAGGGGGTCGCCGGACAGGAACTATGGCTACACCTTC; CDR3: CASRGSPDRNYGYTF; J: TRBJ1-2; V: TRBV6-5; size: NA; D: TRBD1
DNA: TGTGCCACCAGTGACGCTAGCGGGGTGTCGGAGGATGAGCAGTTCTTC; CDR3: CATSDASGVSEDEQFF; J: TRBJ2-1; V: TRBV24-1; size: NA; D: TRBD2
DNA: TGTGCCTTAAACCGCAGCCCAGGCGGGACGGATACGCAGTATTTT; CDR3: CALNRSPGGTDTQYF; J: TRBJ2-3; V: TRBV30; size: NA; D: NA
DNA: TGTGCCAGTAGCCCGGACTATAGCTCCTACGAGCAGTACTTC; CDR3: CASSPDYSSYEQYF; J: TRBJ2-7; V: TRBV19; size: NA; D: NA